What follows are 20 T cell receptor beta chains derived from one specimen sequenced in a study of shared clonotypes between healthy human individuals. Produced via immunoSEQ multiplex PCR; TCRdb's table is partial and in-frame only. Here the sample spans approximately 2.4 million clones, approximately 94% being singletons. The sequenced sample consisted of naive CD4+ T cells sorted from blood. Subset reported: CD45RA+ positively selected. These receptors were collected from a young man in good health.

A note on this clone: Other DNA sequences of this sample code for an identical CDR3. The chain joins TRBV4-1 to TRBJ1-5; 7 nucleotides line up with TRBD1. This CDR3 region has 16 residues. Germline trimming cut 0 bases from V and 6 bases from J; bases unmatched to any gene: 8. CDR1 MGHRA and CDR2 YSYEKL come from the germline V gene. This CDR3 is CASSQEGGGRGQPQHF. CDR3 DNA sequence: TGCGCCAGCAGCCAAGAAGGAGGGGGCAGGGGTCAGCCCCAGCATTTT.

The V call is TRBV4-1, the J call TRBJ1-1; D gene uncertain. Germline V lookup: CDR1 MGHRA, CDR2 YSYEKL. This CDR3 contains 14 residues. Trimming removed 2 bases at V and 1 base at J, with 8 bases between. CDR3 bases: TGCGCCAGCAGCCAACCAGCCGGGAACACTGAAGCTTTCTTT. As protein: CASSQPAGNTEAFF.

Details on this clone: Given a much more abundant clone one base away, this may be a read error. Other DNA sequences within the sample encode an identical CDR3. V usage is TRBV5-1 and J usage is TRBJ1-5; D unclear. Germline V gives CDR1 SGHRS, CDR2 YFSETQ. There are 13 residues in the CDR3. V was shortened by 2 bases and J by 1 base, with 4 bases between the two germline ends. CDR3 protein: CASSFDSNQPQHF. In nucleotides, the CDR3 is TGCGCCAGCAGCTTTGACAGCAATCAGCCCCAGCATTTT.

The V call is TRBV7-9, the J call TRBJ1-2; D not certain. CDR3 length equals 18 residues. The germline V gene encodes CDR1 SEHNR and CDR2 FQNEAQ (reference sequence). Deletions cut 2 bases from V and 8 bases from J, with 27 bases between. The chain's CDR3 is CASSLYPLVEGVNGGYTF. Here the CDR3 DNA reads TGTGCCAGCAGCTTATACCCCCTGGTGGAAGGCGTCAATGGAGGCTACACCTTC.

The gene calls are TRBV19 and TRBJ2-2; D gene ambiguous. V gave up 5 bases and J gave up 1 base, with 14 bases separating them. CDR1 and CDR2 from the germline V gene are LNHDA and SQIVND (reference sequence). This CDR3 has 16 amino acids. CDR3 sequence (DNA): TGTGCCAGTAGTCTTGGCCAGGTGGTGAACACCGGGGAGCTGTTTTTT. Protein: CASSLGQVVNTGELFF.

The CDR3 bases are TGCGCCAGCAGCGAACTCGACAGGGTAAGGTCTGGGGCCAACGTCCTGACTTTC. This codes for CASSELDRVRSGANVLTF. The chain links TRBV5-1 to TRBJ2-6; 7 bases are a match to TRBD1. Trimming cost V 4 bases and J 1 base; bases outside gene matches: 11. Germline values: CDR1 SGHRS, CDR2 YFSETQ. This CDR3 contains 18 residues. Based on the CDR3 plus reference TRBV5-1 and TRBJ2-6, the full variable domain is KAGVTQTPRYLIKTRGQQVTLSCSPISGHRSVSWYQQTPGQGLQFLFEYFSETQRNKGNFPGRFSGRQFSNSRSEMNVSTLELGDSALYLCASSELDRVRSGANVLTFGAGSRLTVL.

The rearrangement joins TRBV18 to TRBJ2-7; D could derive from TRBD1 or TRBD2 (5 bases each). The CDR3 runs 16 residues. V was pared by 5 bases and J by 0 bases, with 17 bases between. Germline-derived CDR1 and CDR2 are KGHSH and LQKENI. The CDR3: CASSSSGTQGSYEQYF. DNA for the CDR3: TGTGCCAGCTCAAGCTCCGGGACCCAAGGCTCCTACGAGCAGTACTTC.

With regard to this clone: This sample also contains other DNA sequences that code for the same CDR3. CDR3 amino acids: CASSLDGSGNTIYF. DNA of the CDR3: TGTGCCAGCAGCTTAGACGGCTCTGGAAACACCATATATTTT. The J gene is TRBJ1-3, the V gene TRBV7-2; D remains unclear. This CDR3 has 14 residues. Germline V CDR1 and CDR2: SGHTA, FQGNSA. Trimming left V 1 base short and J 0 bases short, with 4 bases between.

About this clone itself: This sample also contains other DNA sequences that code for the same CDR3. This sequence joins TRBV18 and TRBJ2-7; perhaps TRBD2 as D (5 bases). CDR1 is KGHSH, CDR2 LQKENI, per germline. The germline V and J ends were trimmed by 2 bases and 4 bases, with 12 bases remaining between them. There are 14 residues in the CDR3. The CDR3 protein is CASSPETGRYEQYF. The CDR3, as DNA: TGTGCCAGCTCACCAGAGACGGGAAGGTACGAGCAGTACTTC.

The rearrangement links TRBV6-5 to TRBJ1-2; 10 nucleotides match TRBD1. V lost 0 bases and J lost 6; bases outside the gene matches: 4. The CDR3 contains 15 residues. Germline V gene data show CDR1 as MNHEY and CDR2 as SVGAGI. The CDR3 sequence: CASSYSSDRGHGYTF. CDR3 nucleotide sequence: TGTGCCAGCAGTTACTCGAGTGACAGGGGGCATGGCTACACCTTC.

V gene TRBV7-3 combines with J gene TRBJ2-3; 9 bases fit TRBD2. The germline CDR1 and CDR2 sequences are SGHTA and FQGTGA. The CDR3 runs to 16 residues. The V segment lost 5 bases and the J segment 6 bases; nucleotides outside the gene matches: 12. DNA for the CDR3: TGTGCCAGCAGCCCGGGTGCGGGGGGGCCAGGTGATACGCAGTATTTT. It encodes CASSPGAGGPGDTQYF.

CDR3 in DNA: TGTGCCAGCAGTCCGGGATTCGAAACTCTAGGCAATCAGCCCCAGCATTTT. Its protein product is CASSPGFETLGNQPQHF. The chain combines TRBV28 with TRBJ1-5; D is undetermined. V shed 5 bases and J shed 2 bases, with 19 bases lying between them. Germline CDR1 and CDR2: MDHEN and SYDVKM. The CDR3 runs 17 residues.

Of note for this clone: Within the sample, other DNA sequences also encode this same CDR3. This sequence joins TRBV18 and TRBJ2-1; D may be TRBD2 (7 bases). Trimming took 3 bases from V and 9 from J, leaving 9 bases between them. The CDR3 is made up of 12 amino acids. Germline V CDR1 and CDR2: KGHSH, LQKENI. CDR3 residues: CASSPRGGEQFF. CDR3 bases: TGTGCCAGCTCACCGAGGGGGGGTGAGCAGTTCTTC.

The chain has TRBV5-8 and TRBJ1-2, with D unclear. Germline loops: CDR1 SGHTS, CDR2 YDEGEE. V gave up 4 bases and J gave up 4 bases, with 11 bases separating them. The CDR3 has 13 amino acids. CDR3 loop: CASSHRASYGYTF. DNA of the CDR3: TGTGCCAGCAGCCACCGGGCCAGCTATGGCTACACCTTC.

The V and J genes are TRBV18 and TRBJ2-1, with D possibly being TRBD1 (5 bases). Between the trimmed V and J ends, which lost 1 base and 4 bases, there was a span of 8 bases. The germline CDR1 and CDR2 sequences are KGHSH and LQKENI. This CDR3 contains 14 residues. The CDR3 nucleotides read TGTGCCAGCTCACCACGACAGCAGTACAATGAGCAGTTCTTC. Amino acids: CASSPRQQYNEQFF.

The chain's CDR3 is CASSLVFGGQETQYF. The CDR3 DNA reads TGTGCCAGCAGCTTAGTGTTCGGAGGGCAAGAGACCCAGTACTTC. The chain uses TRBV11-2 and TRBJ2-5, with a tentative D call TRBD2 (6 bases). Germline values: CDR1 SGHAT, CDR2 FQNNGV. The CDR3 has 15 residues. Between the trimmed V and J ends, which lost 1 base and 2 bases, there was a span of 11 bases.

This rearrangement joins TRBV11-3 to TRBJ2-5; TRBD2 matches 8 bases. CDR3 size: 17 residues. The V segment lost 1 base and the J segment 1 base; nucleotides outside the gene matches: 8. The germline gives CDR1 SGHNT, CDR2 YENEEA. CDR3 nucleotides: TGTGCCAGCAGCTTAGCTGGGCTAGCGGGCCCCCAAGAGACCCAGTACTTC. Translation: CASSLAGLAGPQETQYF.

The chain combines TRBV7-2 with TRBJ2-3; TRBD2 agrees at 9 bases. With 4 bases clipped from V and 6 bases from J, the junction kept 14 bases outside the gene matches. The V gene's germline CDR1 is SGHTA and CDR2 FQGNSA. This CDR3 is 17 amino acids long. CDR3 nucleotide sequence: TGTGCCAGCAGCTCGCGTTTACTAGCGGGCCCTGGTGATACGCAGTATTTT. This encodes CASSSRLLAGPGDTQYF.

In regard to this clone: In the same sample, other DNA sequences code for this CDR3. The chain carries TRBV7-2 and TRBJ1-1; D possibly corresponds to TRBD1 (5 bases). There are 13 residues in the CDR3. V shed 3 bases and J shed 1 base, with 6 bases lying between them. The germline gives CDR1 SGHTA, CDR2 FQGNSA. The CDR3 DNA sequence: TGTGCCAGCAGCTTGGGGGAGAACACTGAAGCTTTCTTT. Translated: CASSLGENTEAFF. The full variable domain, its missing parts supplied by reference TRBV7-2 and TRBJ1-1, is GAGVSQSPSNKVTEKGKDVELRCDPISGHTALYWYRQSLGQGLEFLIYFQGNSAPDKSGLPSDRFSAERTGGSVSTLTIQRTQQEDSAVYLCASSLGENTEAFFGQGTRLTVV.

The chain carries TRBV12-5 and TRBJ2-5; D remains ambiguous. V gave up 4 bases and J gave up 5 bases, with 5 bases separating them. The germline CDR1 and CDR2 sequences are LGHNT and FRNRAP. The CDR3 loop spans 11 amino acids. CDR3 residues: CASGSYETQYF. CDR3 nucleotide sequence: TGTGCTAGTGGTTCGTACGAGACCCAGTACTTC. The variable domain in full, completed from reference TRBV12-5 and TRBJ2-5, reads DARVTQTPRHKVTEMGQEVTMRCQPILGHNTVFWYRQTMMQGLELLAYFRNRAPLDDSGMPKDRFSAEMPDATLATLKIQPSEPRDSAVYFCASGSYETQYFGPGTRLLVL.